These 16 T cell receptor beta chains originate from one sample sequenced in a study of T cells in Graves' hyperthyroidism and ophthalmopathy. Amplified TCR beta CDR3 regions came from RNA transcripts. TCR CDR3 underwent first-round RT-PCR with the HTBI primer set. TCRdb analysed the multiplex PCR reads with MiXCR anew, one entry per CDR3 protein. This sample has some 490,000 distinct CDR3 sequences, with roughly 23% found just once. The source material was blood. All receptors derive from a woman aged 70-85 years with Graves' ophthalmopathy.

This clonotype was picked up many times. This chain uses TRBV12-3 or TRBV12-4 with TRBJ1-1; D is perhaps TRBD1 (6 bases). Trimming removed 1 base from V and 3 bases from J, with 9 bases in between. The CDR3 contains 14 residues. CDR3 sequence reads: CASSLVDRDTEAFF. CDR3 in DNA: TGTGCCAGCAGTTTAGTGGACAGAGACACTGAAGCTTTCTTT.

This clonotype appeared a few times. J is TRBJ1-2 and V is TRBV24-1, with 9 bases fitting TRBD1. Germline loops: CDR1 KGHDR, CDR2 SFDVKD. The CDR3 sequence is 13 residues long. V lost 3 bases and J lost 8; bases outside the gene matches: 3. The DNA for the CDR3 is TGTGCCACCAGTGATAGGACAGGGGAAGGCTACACCTTC. It is translated as CATSDRTGEGYTF.

This clonotype was counted ten times or more. The J gene is TRBJ2-1, the V gene TRBV11-1; TRBD2 matches at 9 bases. Per germline, CDR1 SGHAT and CDR2 FQDESV (reference sequence). The CDR3 totals 16 residues. The V and J ends lost 2 bases and 7 bases, in that order; junction bases with no gene match: 9. CDR3 amino acids: CASSLNAGGPGNEQFF. In nucleotides, the CDR3 is TGTGCCAGCAGCTTAAACGCGGGAGGGCCGGGGAATGAGCAGTTCTTC.

This clonotype was detected only a few times. The chain carries TRBV3-1 and TRBJ2-5, with 7 bases fitting TRBD2. Germline-derived CDR1 and CDR2 are LGHDT and YNNKEL (reference sequence). CDR3 length equals 14 residues. V gave up 4 bases and J gave up 5 bases; unmatched junction bases: 7. The CDR3 sequence: CASSPPGLRETQYF. The CDR3 nucleotides read TGTGCCAGCAGCCCTCCGGGACTAAGGGAGACCCAGTACTTC.

In this sample, this clonotype turned up a few times. This rearrangement joins TRBV25-1 to TRBJ2-2; 11 bases are shared with TRBD2. The CDR3 contains 15 residues. V gave up 6 bases and J gave up 3 bases; unmatched junction bases: 3. The germline CDR1 and CDR2 sequences are MGHDK and SYGVNS. This CDR3 reads CASRASGRYTGELFF. DNA for the CDR3: TGTGCCAGCAGGGCTAGCGGGAGGTACACCGGGGAGCTGTTTTTT. Full variable domain (missing parts from reference TRBV25-1 and TRBJ2-2): EADIYQTPRYLVIGTGKKITLECSQTMGHDKMYWYQQDPGMELHLIHYSYGVNSTEKGDLSSESTVSRIRTEHFPLTLESARPSHTSQYLCASRASGRYTGELFFGEGSRLTVL.

The sample holds a few counts of this clonotype. This chain connects TRBV3-1 to TRBJ2-1; no reliable D call. Trimming removed 0 bases at V and 12 bases at J, with 12 bases between. The germline CDR1 and CDR2 sequences are LGHDT and YNNKEL (reference sequence). This CDR3 has 13 residues. The CDR3 sequence: CASSQDRQSVQFF. The CDR3 DNA reads as TGTGCCAGCAGCCAAGATAGGCAGTCGGTGCAGTTCTTC.

The rearrangement uses TRBV19 and TRBJ1-4; D call uncertain. The germline V gene has CDR1 LNHDA and CDR2 SQIVND (reference sequence). V lost 0 bases, J lost 1 base, and 6 bases lay in between. The CDR3 runs 15 residues. CDR3: CASSIETGTNEKLFF. The CDR3, as DNA: TGTGCCAGTAGTATAGAAACGGGAACTAATGAAAAACTGTTTTTT.

The V call is TRBV18, the J call TRBJ1-5; D possibly corresponds to TRBD1 (5 bases). Germline CDR1 reads KGHSH; CDR2 reads LQKENI. This CDR3 comprises 16 residues. The V gene lost 2 bases and the J gene lost 0 bases, with 11 bases spanning the gap. The CDR3 DNA reads as TGTGCCAGCTCACCAGGGACCGCCGATAGCAATCAGCCCCAGCATTTT. Translated, it gives CASSPGTADSNQPQHF.

This chain connects TRBV20-1 to TRBJ2-3; 7 bases line up with TRBD2. Germline CDR1 reads DFQATT; CDR2 reads SNEGSKA (reference sequence). V was pared by 4 bases and J by 0 bases, with 10 bases of the junction left unmatched. The CDR3 is made up of 16 amino acids. For the CDR3, the DNA is TGCAGTGCTATCGCGGGAGATTCAACTAGCACAGATACGCAGTATTTT. This gives the protein CSAIAGDSTSTDTQYF.

The V gene is TRBV20-1, the J gene TRBJ2-7, with D possibly called TRBD1 or TRBD2 (5 bases each). Germline CDR1 and CDR2: DFQATT and SNEGSKA (reference sequence). The CDR3 runs to 14 residues. Trimming pared 1 base from V and 0 bases from J, leaving 10 bases between. DNA of the CDR3: TGCAGTGCTAGAGGGCTGGGGGTCTCCTACGAGCAGTACTTC. Translating it yields CSARGLGVSYEQYF.

There are a few counts of this clonotype. This chain links TRBV7-9 with TRBJ2-3; the D is unclear. The CDR3 totals 15 residues. V lost 6 bases, J lost 2 bases, and 15 bases lay in between. CDR1 is SEHNR and CDR2 is FQNEAQ in the germline V gene (reference sequence). In DNA form, the CDR3 reads TGTGCCAGCAGTATGCTGGGTGGGAACACAGATACGCAGTATTTT. Translating it yields CASSMLGGNTDTQYF.

This sequence joins TRBV28 and TRBJ1-4; D not certain. The CDR3 has 15 residues. Germline values: CDR1 MDHEN, CDR2 SYDVKM. V gave up 1 base and J gave up 5 bases, with 11 bases separating them. CDR3: CASSLYVAKNEKLFF. The CDR3 bases are TGTGCCAGCAGTTTATACGTGGCGAAGAATGAAAAACTGTTTTTT.

The sample holds many counts of this clonotype. The V call is TRBV2, the J call TRBJ2-3; D possibly matches TRBD1 or TRBD2 (5 bases each). Between the trimmed V and J ends, which lost 7 bases and 1 base, there was a span of 18 bases. This CDR3 comprises 16 residues. Germline V gives CDR1 SNHLY, CDR2 FYNNEI. CDR3 coding DNA: TGTGCCAGCACTGGGTTGGGGGAGACTGGCACAGATACGCAGTATTTT. Amino acid sequence: CASTGLGETGTDTQYF.

In its sample, this clonotype was seen a few times. A much larger clone differs from this one at a single base, so this may be a read error. J is TRBJ1-2 and V is TRBV12-3 or TRBV12-4; D ambiguous. This CDR3 has 13 residues. V was cut by 7 bases and J by 2 bases, with 11 bases left in between. The CDR3 coding sequence is TGTGCCAGCAACCCGATGGAGAACTATGGCTACACCTTC. This encodes CASNPMENYGYTF.

This sequence joins TRBV12-3 or TRBV12-4 and TRBJ2-7, with D hard to call. The CDR3 consists of 12 residues. Trimming removed 6 bases from V and 3 bases from J, with 9 bases in between. CDR3 sequence (DNA): TGTGCCAGCAGCCATTCTGTCTACGAGCAGTACTTC. It translates to CASSHSVYEQYF.

The CDR3 spells CASSVQGAGQFF. DNA for the CDR3: TGCGCCAGCAGTGTACAGGGGGCTGGGCAGTTCTTC. The rearrangement links TRBV10-1 to TRBJ2-1, with TRBD1 identical over 9 bases. Germline assignment: CDR1 WNHNN and CDR2 SYGVQD (reference sequence). The CDR3 extends over 12 amino acids. The V and J ends lost 4 bases and 12 bases, in that order; junction bases with no gene match: 4.